The T cell receptor beta chain under discussion was sequenced for a study of cytomegalovirus exposure and HLA in healthy donors. It was healthy bone marrow donors who served as donors. A multiplex PCR was run with 60 Vbeta primers and 13 Jbeta primers. The method was immunoSEQ multiplex PCR; TCRdb's version includes in-frame clones alone and lacks a portion of them. Among 100,000 to 150,000 clones listed, around 69% were seen once. J was trimmed by 4 bases and V by 4 bases; bases with no gene match: 6. The CDR3 is 15 amino acids. Germline CDR1 and CDR2: SNHLY and FYNNEI. In this sample, this clone turned up a few times.

The sample was PBMCs. The sequence was obtained from a human donor in good health. V is TRBV2 and J is TRBJ2-1; TRBD1 matches 8 bases. The DNA for the CDR3 is TGTGCCAGCAGTGGACCAGGGGGCCGATACAATGAGCAGTTCTTC. Its protein product is CASSGPGGRYNEQFF. The whole variable domain, filled in from reference TRBV2 and TRBJ2-1, reads EPEVTQTPSHQVTQMGQEVILRCVPISNHLYFYWYRQILGQKVEFLVSFYNNEISEKSEIFDDQFSVERPDGSNFTLKIRSTKLEDSAMYFCASSGPGGRYNEQFFGPGTRLTVL.